In this sample, the clone carrying this T cell receptor beta chain turned up many times. Germline is not matched at one junction end, which may reflect a read error. TCRdb itself ran the 5' RACE reads through MiXCR, one entry per CDR3 protein. The profile shows 350,000 to 400,000 distinct CDR3 sequences, about 9% of them singletons. This sample stems from a study of identical twins. The CDR3 totals 14 residues. The germline gives CDR1 SSHAT, CDR2 FNYEAQ (reference sequence). This receptor was identified in a woman between 50 and 59 years old in good health. The chain is built from TRBV7-7 and TRBJ2-1, with unresolved D. Sequenced input: naive T cells sorted from blood. Here the CDR3 reads CASSSGQSYNEQFF. CDR3 bases: TGTGCTAGCAGCTCGGGTCAATCCTACAATGAGCAGTTCTTC.